Each of the 11 T cell receptor beta chains below was sequenced from the same sample in a study of blood T cell repertoires in COVID-19. Data came from immunoSEQ multiplex PCR; TCRdb stores just in-frame clones and leaves some out. In the table there are about 210,000 clones, approximately 90% of which are singletons. Sample: peripheral blood. These receptors came from a woman in her thirties or forties with acute or convalescent COVID-19.

This CDR3 is CASSQLAGDQSGTQYF. The CDR3 DNA is TGCGCCAGCAGCCAATTAGCGGGGGACCAATCGGGGACCCAGTACTTC. The V and J genes are TRBV4-1 and TRBJ2-5; 9 nucleotides match TRBD2. Germline V lookup: CDR1 MGHRA, CDR2 YSYEKL. The CDR3 has 16 residues. J gave up 7 bases and V 2 bases, and 11 bases lay outside the gene matches.

The CDR3 DNA reads as TGTGCCAGCAGCCCCGGACAGGGGGGAGCTTTCTTT. This sequence encodes CASSPGQGGAFF. The V and J genes are TRBV5-6 and TRBJ1-1, with 10 bases lining up with TRBD1. The V and J ends lost 4 bases and 10 bases, in that order; junction bases with no gene match: 4. This CDR3 contains 12 residues. Germline lookup yields CDR1 SGHDT and CDR2 YYEEEE.

This rearrangement joins TRBV6-2 or TRBV6-3 to TRBJ1-2; no reliable D call. CDR3 length: 11 amino acids. V lost 3 bases and J 8 bases, leaving 7 bases between the germline ends. Germline CDR1 reads MNHEY; CDR2 reads SVGEGT. The CDR3 loop is CASSYMGGYTF. The CDR3 DNA reads TGTGCCAGCAGTTATATGGGCGGCTACACCTTC.

The V and J genes are TRBV4-1 and TRBJ1-3; TRBD1 might be the D (6 bases). Trimming pared 0 bases from V and 0 bases from J, leaving 12 bases between. The CDR3 spans 17 residues. Germline V lookup: CDR1 MGHRA, CDR2 YSYEKL. This chain's CDR3 is CASSQDMGAFSGNTIYF. CDR3 nucleotide sequence: TGCGCCAGCAGCCAAGATATGGGGGCCTTCTCTGGAAACACCATATATTTT.

The CDR3: CASSFSNQETQYF. Here the CDR3 DNA reads TGCGCCAGCAGCTTTAGCAATCAAGAGACCCAGTACTTC. This sequence joins TRBV5-1 and TRBJ2-5; the D is unclear. From germline, CDR1 is SGHRS and CDR2 YFSETQ. V lost 2 bases, J lost 2 bases, and 7 bases lay in between. This CDR3 is built from 13 residues.

This clone appeared a single time. The J gene is TRBJ2-1, the V gene TRBV4-1; TRBD1 aligns across 7 bases. This CDR3 is built from 15 residues. The V gene end was trimmed by 3 bases and the J gene end by 5 bases; junction bases not matched to a gene: 7. Germline V gene lookup returns CDR1 MGHRA and CDR2 YSYEKL. For the CDR3, the DNA is TGCGCCAGCAGCCACTCATTAGGGACAGACAATGAGCAGTTCTTC. This translates into CASSHSLGTDNEQFF.

The chain carries TRBV19 and TRBJ1-2, with TRBD1 matching 12 bases. The CDR3 spans 18 residues. The V and J ends lost 0 bases and 4 bases, in that order; junction bases with no gene match: 9. Germline V lookup: CDR1 LNHDA, CDR2 SQIVND (reference sequence). In DNA form, the CDR3 reads TGTGCCAGTAGTATAGACCTACCCGGGACAGGGGGCTTCTATGGCTACACCTTC. Translating gives CASSIDLPGTGGFYGYTF.

The sample holds a few counts of this clone. This chain links TRBV19 with TRBJ1-4; D gene uncertain. Trimming took 3 bases from V and 7 from J, leaving 12 bases between them. This CDR3 contains 14 residues. Germline V gene sequence: CDR1 LNHDA, CDR2 SQIVND (reference sequence). DNA of the CDR3: TGTGCCAGTAGTATTGGGAGCGGGGTTGAAAAACTGTTTTTT. Protein product: CASSIGSGVEKLFF.

J is TRBJ2-3 and V is TRBV19; maybe TRBD2 (6 bases). The CDR3 has 15 amino acids. CDR1 is LNHDA and CDR2 is SQIVND in the germline V gene (reference sequence). V lost 3 bases and J 6 bases, leaving 16 bases between the germline ends. CDR3 in DNA: TGTGCCAGTAGTATGGGGACCGGGAGACGTGATACGCAGTATTTT. Translation: CASSMGTGRRDTQYF.

The chain carries TRBV12-5 and TRBJ2-2; TRBD1 matches at 7 bases. Losses at the gene ends were 3 bases for V and 7 bases for J; bases not matched to a gene: 11. The CDR3 totals 16 residues. Germline V CDR1 and CDR2: LGHNT, FRNRAP. The chain's CDR3 is CASGFQIDREYGELFF. In DNA form, the CDR3 reads TGTGCTAGTGGTTTTCAAATCGACAGGGAGTACGGGGAGCTGTTTTTT.

The gene calls are TRBV13 and TRBJ2-1; 12 bases match TRBD2. The V and J ends lost 7 bases and 2 bases, in that order; junction bases with no gene match: 9. The CDR3 totals 17 residues. Germline V gives CDR1 PRHDT, CDR2 FYEKMQ (reference sequence). For the CDR3, the DNA is TGTGCCAGCAACTCTCCCTCTAGCGGGGGGGCCTACAATGAGCAGTTCTTC. The encoded protein is CASNSPSSGGAYNEQFF.